This T cell receptor beta chain is from a study of monozygotic twins with inflammatory bowel disease. There are 16 residues in the CDR3. Germline-derived CDR1 and CDR2 are SEHNR and FQNEAQ (reference sequence). Study outcomes and limitations: TCRbeta inverse Simpson diversity was decreased in IBD patients versus healthy co-twins. No discrimination was achieved between different T cell subtypes.

Through template switching, UMIs that included a 6-nucleotide sample barcode were added. Two nested PCRs, of about 16 and 10 cycles, processed TCRalpha and TCRbeta cDNA. TCRdb reanalyzed the 5' RACE reads and collapses them to one entry per CDR3 protein, without DNA. Reported are about 110,000 distinct CDR3 sequences; the ten largest clones contain around 11%. In the case of this clonotype: The antigen is undetermined.

The TCR sequence derives from a human donor with ulcerative colitis or Crohn's disease, or a healthy co-twin of an affected twin (not recorded which). The source material was blood. The chain links TRBV7-9 to TRBJ2-3; the D gene TCRdb calls, TRBD1, cannot be checked with no DNA. The CDR3 region is CASSLAITRGPGTQYF.